This T cell receptor (beta chain) was recovered during a study of shared clonotypes between healthy human individuals. As for the study in general: Per donor, three plates held CD4 naive cells, three held CD4 memory, two held CD8 naive and one held CD8 memory.

Overall study results and limits: Richness estimates generally favored naive over memory subsets.

Trimming left V 0 bases short and J 1 base short, with 7 bases between. Germline CDR1 is KGHSH and CDR2 is LQKENI. The CDR3 has 14 residues. In the original analysis: ImmunoSEQ sequences covered only the junction and lacked quality scores; filtering therefore differed. Sequencing was performed with immunoSEQ multiplex PCR; in TCRdb, only in-frame clones are kept and a portion is missing. The V and J calls and clone size were taken over from that table, and D and trimming were inferred from the DNA. The sample has approximately 240,000 clones, over 50% seen once. As regards this clone: No antigen is known for it.

The sequence was collected from a man younger than 45 in good health. The sequencing sample was made of memory CD4+ T cells sorted from blood. Subset described: CD45RA-negative fraction. The chain employs TRBV18 and TRBJ2-7; D is uncertain. The DNA of the CDR3 is TGTGCCAGCTCACCACCGTTCAATTCCTACGAGCAGTACTTC. It encodes CASSPPFNSYEQYF.